The sample holds a few counts of the clone carrying this TCR beta chain. The antigen is unknown. In the PCR, 60 Vbeta and 13 Jbeta primers were used. In the original workflow: Later analysis identified 88 million or so unique TCR beta chains, around 10 million shared. Clones were sequenced by immunoSEQ multiplex PCR, and TCRdb holds only the in-frame ones, with some missing. The V and J calls and clone size are taken from that table; D and trimming were inferred from the DNA. The sample has some 160,000 clones; roughly 80% are singletons. The sample comes from a study of cytomegalovirus exposure and HLA in healthy donors. Overall study: As an earlier analysis found, about 190 million T cells yielded over 95 million unique TCR beta sequences. Whole-study results and caveats: Several of the most significant clusters were apparently associated with common viral pathogens in a later analysis. V- and J-gene trimming in TCR beta was tied to a missense DCLRE1C variant by an analysis performed later.

CDR3 size: 16 residues. V lost 4 bases, J lost 4 bases, and 19 bases lay in between. Germline CDR1 LNHNV, CDR2 YYDKDF (reference sequence). The source of this sequence is a woman aged 45-59 years in good health and CMV-seronegative. Sequences were obtained from PBMCs. V is TRBV15 and J is TRBJ2-5; TRBD1 is a possible D gene (6 bases). This CDR3 reads CATSTGGQGVVETQYF. The CDR3 DNA is TGTGCCACCAGCACTGGGGGCCAGGGTGTAGTAGAGACCCAGTACTTC. Full variable domain (outside the CDR3, taken from reference TRBV15 and TRBJ2-5): DAMVIQNPRYQVTQFGKPVTLSCSQTLNHNVMYWYQQKSSQAPKLLFHYYDKDFNNEADTPDNFQSRRPNTSFCFLDIRSPGLGDTAMYLCATSTGGQGVVETQYFGPGTRLLVL.